This T cell receptor (beta chain) was captured in a study of tumor and adjacent non-tumor tissue in lung cancer. As for the study in general: Samples averaged roughly 4.3 million productive TCRbeta reads each. Regarding the study as a whole: Compared with tumor, normal lung showed significantly lower TCR diversity. Top 100 clones took a larger repertoire share in normal lung.

This CDR3 comprises 15 residues. From germline, CDR1 is SGHAT and CDR2 FQDESV (reference sequence). The template was RNA from unsorted bulk tissue. This non-tumor lung sample came from over 3 cm beyond the tumor edge. Newly diagnosed lung cancer patients had thoracic surgery in China, August–late 2014, without prior chemotherapy. A modified ARM-PCR protocol with three rounds of nested PCR amplified TCRbeta. MiXCR, run by TCRdb on the multiplex PCR reads, gives a single entry per CDR3 protein. The sample lists approximately 120,000 distinct CDR3 sequences; over 55% were seen once. Comments on this clonotype: The antigen remains unidentified. The junction departs from the called germline gene at one end, perhaps through a read error.

V and J are TRBV11-1 and TRBJ2-7; 10 bases line up with TRBD1. The sequence was obtained from a man between 60 and 75 years old with non-small cell lung cancer. The sequenced sample was distant non-tumor lung tissue. The chain's CDR3 is CASNTAGQGRYEKCF. The CDR3 DNA sequence: TGTGCCAGCAACACCGCGGGACAGGGGCGTTACGAGAAGTGCTTC.